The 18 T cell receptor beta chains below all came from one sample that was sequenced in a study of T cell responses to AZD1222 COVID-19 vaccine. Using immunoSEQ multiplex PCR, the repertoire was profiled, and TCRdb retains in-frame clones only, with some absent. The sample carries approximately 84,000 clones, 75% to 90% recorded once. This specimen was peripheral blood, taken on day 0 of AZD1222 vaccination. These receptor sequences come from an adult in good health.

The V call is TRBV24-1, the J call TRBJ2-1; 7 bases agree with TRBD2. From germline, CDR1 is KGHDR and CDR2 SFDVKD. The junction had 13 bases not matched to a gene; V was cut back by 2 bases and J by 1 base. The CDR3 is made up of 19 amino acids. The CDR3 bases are TGTGCCACCAGTGATTCCGCCCTGCCTAGCGGCCGATCCTACAATGAGCAGTTCTTC. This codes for CATSDSALPSGRSYNEQFF.

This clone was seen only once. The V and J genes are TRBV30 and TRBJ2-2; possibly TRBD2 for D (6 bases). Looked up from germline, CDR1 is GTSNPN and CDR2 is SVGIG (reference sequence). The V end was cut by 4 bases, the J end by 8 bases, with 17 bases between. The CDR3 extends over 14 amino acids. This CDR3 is CAWKDERVWGELFF. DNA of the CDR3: TGTGCCTGGAAGGATGAGCGGGTTTGGGGGGAGCTGTTTTTT. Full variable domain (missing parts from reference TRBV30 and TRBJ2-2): SQTIHQWPATLVQPVGSPLSLECTVEGTSNPNLYWYRQAAGRGLQLLFYSVGIGQISSEVPQNLSASRPQDRQFILSSKKLLLSDSGFYLCAWKDERVWGELFFGEGSRLTVL.

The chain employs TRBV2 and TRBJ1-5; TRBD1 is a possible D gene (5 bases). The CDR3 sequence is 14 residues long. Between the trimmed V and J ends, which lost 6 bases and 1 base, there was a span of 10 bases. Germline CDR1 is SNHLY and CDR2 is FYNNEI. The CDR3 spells CASSPGLSNQPQHF. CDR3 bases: TGTGCCAGCAGCCCAGGGCTCAGCAATCAGCCCCAGCATTTT.

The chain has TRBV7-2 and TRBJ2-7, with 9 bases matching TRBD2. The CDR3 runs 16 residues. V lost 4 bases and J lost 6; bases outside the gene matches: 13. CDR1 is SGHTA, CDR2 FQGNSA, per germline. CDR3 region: CASSSPFGLAGSEQYF. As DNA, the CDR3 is TGTGCCAGCAGCTCCCCGTTTGGTCTAGCGGGATCCGAGCAGTACTTC. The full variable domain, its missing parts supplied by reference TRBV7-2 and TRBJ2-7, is GAGVSQSPSNKVTEKGKDVELRCDPISGHTALYWYRQSLGQGLEFLIYFQGNSAPDKSGLPSDRFSAERTGGSVSTLTIQRTQQEDSAVYLCASSSPFGLAGSEQYFGPGTRLTVT.

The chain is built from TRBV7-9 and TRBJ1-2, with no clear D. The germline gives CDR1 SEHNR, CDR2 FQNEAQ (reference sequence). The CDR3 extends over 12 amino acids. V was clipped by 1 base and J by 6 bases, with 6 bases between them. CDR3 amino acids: CASSLGGDGYTF. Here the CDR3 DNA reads TGTGCCAGCAGCTTAGGGGGTGATGGCTACACCTTC.

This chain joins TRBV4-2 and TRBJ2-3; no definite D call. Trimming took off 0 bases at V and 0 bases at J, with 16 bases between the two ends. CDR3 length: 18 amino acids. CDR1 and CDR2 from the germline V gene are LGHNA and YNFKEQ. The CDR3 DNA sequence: TGTGCCAGCAGCCAAGAAAGGAAGCCTCCGGAAAGCACAGATACGCAGTATTTT. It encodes CASSQERKPPESTDTQYF.

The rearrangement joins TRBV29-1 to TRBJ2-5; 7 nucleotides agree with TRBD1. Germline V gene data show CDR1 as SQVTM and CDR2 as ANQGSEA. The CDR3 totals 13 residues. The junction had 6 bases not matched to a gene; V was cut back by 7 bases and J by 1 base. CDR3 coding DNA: TGCAGCGCCTCGGGGACAGTCCAAGAGACCCAGTACTTC. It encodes CSASGTVQETQYF.

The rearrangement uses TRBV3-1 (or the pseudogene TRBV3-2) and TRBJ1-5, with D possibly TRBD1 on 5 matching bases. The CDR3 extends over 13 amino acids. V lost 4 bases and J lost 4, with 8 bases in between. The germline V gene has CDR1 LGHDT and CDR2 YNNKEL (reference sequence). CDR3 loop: CASSPRGNQPQHF. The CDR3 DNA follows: TGTGCCAGCAGCCCTAGGGGAAATCAGCCCCAGCATTTT.

The CDR3 reads CASSLGGHSSQETQYF. The CDR3 DNA reads as TGCGCCAGCAGCTTGGGTGGTCATTCGTCTCAAGAGACCCAGTACTTC. The chain couples TRBV5-1 to TRBJ2-5, with D hard to call. Trimming shortened V by 0 bases and J by 2 bases, and 14 bases separated the two germline ends. The CDR3 is 16 residues long. CDR1 is SGHRS and CDR2 is YFSETQ in the germline V gene.

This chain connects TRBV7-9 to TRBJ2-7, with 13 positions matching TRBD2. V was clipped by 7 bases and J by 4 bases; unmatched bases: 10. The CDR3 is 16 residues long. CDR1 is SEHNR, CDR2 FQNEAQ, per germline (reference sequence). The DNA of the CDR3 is TGTGCCAGCACCAAAGGACTAGCGGGAGAGGTGTACGAGCAGTACTTC. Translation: CASTKGLAGEVYEQYF.

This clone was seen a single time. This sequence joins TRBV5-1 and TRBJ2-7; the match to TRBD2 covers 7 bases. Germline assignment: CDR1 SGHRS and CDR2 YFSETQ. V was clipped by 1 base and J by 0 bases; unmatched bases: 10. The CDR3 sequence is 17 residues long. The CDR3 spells CASSLLWEGPHSYEQYF. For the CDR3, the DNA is TGCGCCAGCAGCTTGCTCTGGGAGGGCCCACACTCCTACGAGCAGTACTTC.

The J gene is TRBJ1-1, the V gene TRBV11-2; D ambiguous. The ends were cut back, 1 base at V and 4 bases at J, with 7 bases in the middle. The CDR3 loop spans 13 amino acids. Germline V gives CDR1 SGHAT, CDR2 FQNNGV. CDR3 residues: CASSLGRTTEAFF. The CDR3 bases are TGTGCCAGCAGCTTAGGCAGGACCACTGAAGCTTTCTTT.

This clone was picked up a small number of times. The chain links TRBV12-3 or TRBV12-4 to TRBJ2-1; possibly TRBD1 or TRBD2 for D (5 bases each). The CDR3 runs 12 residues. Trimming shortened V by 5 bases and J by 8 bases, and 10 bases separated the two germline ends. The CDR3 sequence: CASSDGADEQFF. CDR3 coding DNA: TGTGCCAGCAGTGACGGGGCGGATGAGCAGTTCTTC.

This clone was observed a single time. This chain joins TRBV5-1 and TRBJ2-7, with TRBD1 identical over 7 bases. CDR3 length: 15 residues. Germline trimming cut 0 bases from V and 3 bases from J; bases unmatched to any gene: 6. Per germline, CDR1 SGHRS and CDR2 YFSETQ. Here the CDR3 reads CASSLGTGEHYEQYF. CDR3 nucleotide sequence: TGCGCCAGCAGCTTGGGCACAGGGGAACACTACGAGCAGTACTTC.

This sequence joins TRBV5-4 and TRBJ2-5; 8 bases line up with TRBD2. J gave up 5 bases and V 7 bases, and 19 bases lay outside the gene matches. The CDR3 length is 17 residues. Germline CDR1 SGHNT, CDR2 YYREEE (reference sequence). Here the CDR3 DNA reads TGTGCCAGCGGGTCGTTGGGCGGGAGGAGTCACAGGGAGACCCAGTACTTC. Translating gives CASGSLGGRSHRETQYF.

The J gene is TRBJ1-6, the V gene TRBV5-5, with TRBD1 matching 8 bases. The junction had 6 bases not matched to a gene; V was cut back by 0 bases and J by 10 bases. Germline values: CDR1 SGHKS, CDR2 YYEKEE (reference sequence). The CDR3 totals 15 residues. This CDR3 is CASSLGTGSGSPLHF. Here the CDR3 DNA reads TGTGCCAGCAGCTTGGGGACAGGGAGTGGATCACCCCTCCACTTT.

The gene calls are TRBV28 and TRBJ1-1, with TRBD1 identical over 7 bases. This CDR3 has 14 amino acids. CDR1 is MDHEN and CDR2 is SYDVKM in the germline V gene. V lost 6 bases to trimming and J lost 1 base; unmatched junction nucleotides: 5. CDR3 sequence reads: CASRVPGGNTEAFF. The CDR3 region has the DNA TGTGCCAGCAGGGTGCCAGGGGGGAACACTGAAGCTTTCTTT.

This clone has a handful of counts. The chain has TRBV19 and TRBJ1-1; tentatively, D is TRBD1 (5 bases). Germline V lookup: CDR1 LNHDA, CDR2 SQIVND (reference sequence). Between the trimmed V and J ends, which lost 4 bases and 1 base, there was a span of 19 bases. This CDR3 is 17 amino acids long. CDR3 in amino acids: CASSRHGFRGANTEAFF. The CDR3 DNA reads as TGTGCCAGTAGTAGGCACGGCTTTAGAGGGGCGAACACTGAAGCTTTCTTT.